This T cell receptor (beta chain) was sequenced in a study of T-cell memory formation after mild COVID-19. TCRdb re-analysed the 5' RACE reads in MiXCR, keeping a single row per CDR3 protein. The table shows 250,000 to 400,000 distinct CDR3 sequences, with roughly an eighth occurring only once. The CDR3 consists of 14 residues. V was trimmed by 4 bases and J by 3 bases, leaving 10 bases between them. Germline values: CDR1 LGHNA, CDR2 YNFKEQ. This clonotype was detected only a few times. Sequenced material: PBMCs or a T cell subset sorted from them (not recorded which). The TCR comes from a man younger than 30 who had mild COVID-19 (a few samples of this study predate the infection). Cell type and time point are not known. The V gene is TRBV4-2, the J gene TRBJ2-1, with D perhaps matching TRBD2 (5 bases). DNA of the CDR3: TGTGCCAGCAGCCTTGGACGGGACTACAATGAGCAGTTCTTC. Translated, it gives CASSLGRDYNEQFF.